The clone carrying this T cell receptor beta chain was found once. This record comes from a study of blood T cell repertoires in COVID-19. Overall study: There were acute and convalescent COVID-19 samples, and they came from the United States, Italy and Spain. Sample material is recorded as cDNA or gDNA derived from T cells, B-cell-depleted T cells, or PBMCs.

Per the study methods: It was from reference gene primer amplification that nucleated cell counts were estimated. Clones were read by immunoSEQ multiplex PCR, and TCRdb kept only the in-frame ones, dropping some. Clone size and V and J calls were adopted from that table, with D and trimming inferred from the DNA. The data hold 200,000 to 250,000 clones, with 88% observed a single time. The sample taken for sequencing was peripheral blood. The source is a woman in her sixties with acute or convalescent COVID-19.

The CDR3 here is CAFQAGIGNQPQHF. In DNA, the CDR3 is TGTGCCTTTCAGGCGGGTATTGGCAATCAGCCCCAGCATTTT. The J gene is TRBJ1-5, the V gene TRBV30; D not certain. Trimming pared 7 bases from V and 2 bases from J, leaving 15 bases between. The CDR3 contains 14 residues. Germline CDR1 and CDR2: GTSNPN and SVGIG (reference sequence).